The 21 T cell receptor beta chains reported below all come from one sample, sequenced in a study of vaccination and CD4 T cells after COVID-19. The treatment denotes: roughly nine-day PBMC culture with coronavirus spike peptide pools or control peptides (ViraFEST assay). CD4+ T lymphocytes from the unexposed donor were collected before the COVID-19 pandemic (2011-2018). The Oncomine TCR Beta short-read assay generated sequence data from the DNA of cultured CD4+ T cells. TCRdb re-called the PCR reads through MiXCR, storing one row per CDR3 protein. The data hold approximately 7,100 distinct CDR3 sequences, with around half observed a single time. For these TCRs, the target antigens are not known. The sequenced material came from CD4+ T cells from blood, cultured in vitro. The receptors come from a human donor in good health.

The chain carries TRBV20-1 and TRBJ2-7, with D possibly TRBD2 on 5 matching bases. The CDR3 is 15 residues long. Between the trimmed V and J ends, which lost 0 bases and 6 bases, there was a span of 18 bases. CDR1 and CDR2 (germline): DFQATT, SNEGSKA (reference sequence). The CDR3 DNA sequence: TGCAGTGCTAGAGATCGCCAGCGGAACTTCGGCGAGCAGTACTTC. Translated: CSARDRQRNFGEQYF.

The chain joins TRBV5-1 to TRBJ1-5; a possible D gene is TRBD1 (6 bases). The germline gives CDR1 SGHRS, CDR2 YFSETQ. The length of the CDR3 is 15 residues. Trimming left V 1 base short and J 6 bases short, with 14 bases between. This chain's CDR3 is CASSLTGALAQPQHF. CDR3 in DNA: TGCGCCAGCAGCTTGACGGGGGCATTGGCTCAGCCCCAGCATTTT.

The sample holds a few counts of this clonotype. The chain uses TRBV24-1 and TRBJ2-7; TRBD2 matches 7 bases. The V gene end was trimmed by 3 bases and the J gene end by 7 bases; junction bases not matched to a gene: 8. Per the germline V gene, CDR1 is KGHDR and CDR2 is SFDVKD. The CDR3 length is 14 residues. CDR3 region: CATSDERDPREQYF. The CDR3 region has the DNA TGTGCCACCAGTGATGAGCGGGACCCTAGGGAGCAGTACTTC.

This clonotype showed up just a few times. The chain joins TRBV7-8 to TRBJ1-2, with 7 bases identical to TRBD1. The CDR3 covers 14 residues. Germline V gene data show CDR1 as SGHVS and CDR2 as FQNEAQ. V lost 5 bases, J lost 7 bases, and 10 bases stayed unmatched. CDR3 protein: CASSLRQGDVGYTF. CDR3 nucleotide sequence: TGTGCCAGCAGCCTTAGACAGGGTGACGTTGGCTACACCTTC.

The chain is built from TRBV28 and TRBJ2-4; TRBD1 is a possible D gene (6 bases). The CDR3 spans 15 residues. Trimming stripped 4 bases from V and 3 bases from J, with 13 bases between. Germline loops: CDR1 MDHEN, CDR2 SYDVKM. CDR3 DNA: TGTGCCAGCAGTTCCAGACAGGTTGACAAAAACATTCAGTACTTC. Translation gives CASSSRQVDKNIQYF.

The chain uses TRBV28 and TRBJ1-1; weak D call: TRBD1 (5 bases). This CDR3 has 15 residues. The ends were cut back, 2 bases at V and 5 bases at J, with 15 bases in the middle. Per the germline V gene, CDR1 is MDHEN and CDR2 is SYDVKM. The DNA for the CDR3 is TGTGCCAGCAGTTTACCGCAGGGAACGGGTACTGAAGCTTTCTTT. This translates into CASSLPQGTGTEAFF. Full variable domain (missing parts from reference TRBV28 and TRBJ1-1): DVKVTQSSRYLVKRTGEKVFLECVQDMDHENMFWYRQDPGLGLRLIYFSYDVKMKEKGDIPEGYSVSREKKERFSLILESASTNQTSMYLCASSLPQGTGTEAFFGQGTRLTVV.

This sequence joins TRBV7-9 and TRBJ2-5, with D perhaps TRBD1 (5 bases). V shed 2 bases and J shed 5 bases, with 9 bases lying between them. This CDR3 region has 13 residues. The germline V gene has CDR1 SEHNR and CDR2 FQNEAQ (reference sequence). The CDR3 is CASSLSPGETQYF. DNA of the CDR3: TGTGCCAGCAGCTTATCACCAGGGGAGACCCAGTACTTC.

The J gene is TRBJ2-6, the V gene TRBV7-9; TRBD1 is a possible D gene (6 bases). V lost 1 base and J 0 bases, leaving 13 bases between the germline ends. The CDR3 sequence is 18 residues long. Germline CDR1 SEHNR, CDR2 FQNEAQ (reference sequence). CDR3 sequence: CASSLGLGGFSGANVLTF. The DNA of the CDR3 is TGTGCCAGCAGCTTAGGGCTAGGGGGATTCTCTGGGGCCAACGTCCTGACTTTC. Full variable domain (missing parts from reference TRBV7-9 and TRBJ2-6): DTGVSQNPRHKITKRGQNVTFRCDPISEHNRLYWYRQTLGQGPEFLTYFQNEAQLEKSRLLSDRFSAERPKGSFSTLEIQRTEQGDSAMYLCASSLGLGGFSGANVLTFGAGSRLTVL.

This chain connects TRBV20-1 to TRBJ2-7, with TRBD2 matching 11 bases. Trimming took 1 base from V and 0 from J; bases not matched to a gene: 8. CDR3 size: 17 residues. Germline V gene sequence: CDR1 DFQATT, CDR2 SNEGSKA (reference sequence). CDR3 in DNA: TGCAGTGCTAGAGCCAGTGGGACTAGCGGCCGCTCCTACGAGCAGTACTTC. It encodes CSARASGTSGRSYEQYF.

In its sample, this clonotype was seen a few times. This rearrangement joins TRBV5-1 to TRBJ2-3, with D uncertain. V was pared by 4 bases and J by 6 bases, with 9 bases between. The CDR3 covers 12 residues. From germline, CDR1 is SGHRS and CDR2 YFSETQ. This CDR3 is CASSPPADTQYF. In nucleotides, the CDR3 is TGCGCCAGCAGCCCGCCAGCGGATACGCAGTATTTT.

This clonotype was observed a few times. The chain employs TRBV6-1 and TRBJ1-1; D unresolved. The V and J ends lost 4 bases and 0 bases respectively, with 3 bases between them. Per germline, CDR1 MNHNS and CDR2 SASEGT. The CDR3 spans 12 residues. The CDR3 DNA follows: TGTGCCAGCAGTGCTGTGAACACTGAAGCTTTCTTT. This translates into CASSAVNTEAFF.

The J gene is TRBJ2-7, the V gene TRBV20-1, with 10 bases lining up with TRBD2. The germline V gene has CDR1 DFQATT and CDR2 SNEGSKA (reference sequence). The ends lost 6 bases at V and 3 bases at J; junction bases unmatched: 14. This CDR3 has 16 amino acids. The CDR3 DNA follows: TGCAGTGCCAACCCCGGGAAGATAGCGGGAGGCTACGAGCAGTACTTC. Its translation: CSANPGKIAGGYEQYF.

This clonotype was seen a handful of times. The CDR3 loop reads CASSPMGGSSYNSPLHF. The CDR3, as DNA: TGTGCCAGCAGCCCTATGGGGGGTAGCTCCTATAATTCACCCCTCCACTTT. J is TRBJ1-6 and V is TRBV6-1; the D gene is possibly TRBD1 (5 bases). Germline V CDR1 and CDR2: MNHNS, SASEGT. Trimming cost V 6 bases and J 0 bases, with 15 bases left between them. The CDR3 spans 17 residues.

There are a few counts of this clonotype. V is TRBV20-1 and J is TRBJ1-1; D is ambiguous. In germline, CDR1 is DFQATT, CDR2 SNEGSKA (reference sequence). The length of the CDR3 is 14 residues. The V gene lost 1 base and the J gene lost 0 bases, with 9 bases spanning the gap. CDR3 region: CSARVGQMNTEAFF. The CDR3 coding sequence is TGCAGTGCTAGAGTAGGCCAGATGAACACTGAAGCTTTCTTT.

CDR3 sequence: CASSQGQAGTGELFF. DNA for the CDR3: TGTGCCAGCAGCCAGGGACAGGCTGGCACCGGGGAGCTGTTTTTT. This chain connects TRBV4-2 to TRBJ2-2; 8 bases align to TRBD1. Germline assignment: CDR1 LGHNA and CDR2 YNFKEQ. The CDR3 covers 15 residues. The V segment lost 3 bases and the J segment 4 bases; nucleotides outside the gene matches: 4.

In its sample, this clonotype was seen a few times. CDR3 protein: CASGVQGGEQYF. The CDR3 DNA reads TGTGCCAGCGGGGTACAAGGAGGCGAGCAGTACTTC. The rearrangement joins TRBV18 to TRBJ2-7; perhaps TRBD2 as D (5 bases). V dropped 8 bases and J dropped 6 bases, with 14 bases sitting between them. The germline V gene encodes CDR1 KGHSH and CDR2 LQKENI. The CDR3 is 12 residues long.

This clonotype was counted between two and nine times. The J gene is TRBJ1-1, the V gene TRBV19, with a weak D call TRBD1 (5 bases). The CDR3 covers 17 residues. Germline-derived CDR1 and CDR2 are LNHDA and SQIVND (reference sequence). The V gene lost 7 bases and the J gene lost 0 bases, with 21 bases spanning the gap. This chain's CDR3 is CASKIGTYKSMNTEAFF. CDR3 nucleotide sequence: TGTGCCAGTAAGATCGGGACGTACAAATCGATGAACACTGAAGCTTTCTTT.

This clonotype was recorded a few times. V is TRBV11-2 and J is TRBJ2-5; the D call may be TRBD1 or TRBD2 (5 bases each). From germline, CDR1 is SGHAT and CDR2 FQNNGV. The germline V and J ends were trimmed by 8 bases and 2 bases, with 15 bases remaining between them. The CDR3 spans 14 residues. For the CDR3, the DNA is TGTGCCAGCGGACACTTCGGGGTTCAAGAGACCCAGTACTTC. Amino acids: CASGHFGVQETQYF.

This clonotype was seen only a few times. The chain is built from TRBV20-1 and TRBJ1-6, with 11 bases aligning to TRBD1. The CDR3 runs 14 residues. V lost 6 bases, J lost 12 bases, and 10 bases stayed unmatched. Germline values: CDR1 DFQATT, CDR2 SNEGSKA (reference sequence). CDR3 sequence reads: CSAAFGQGAKPLHF. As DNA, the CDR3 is TGCAGTGCCGCGTTTGGACAGGGGGCCAAACCCCTCCACTTT.

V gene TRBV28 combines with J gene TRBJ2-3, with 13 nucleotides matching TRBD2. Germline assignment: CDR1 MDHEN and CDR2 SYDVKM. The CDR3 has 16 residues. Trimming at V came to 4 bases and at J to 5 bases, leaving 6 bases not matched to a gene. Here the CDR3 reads CASSSTSGGARDTQYF. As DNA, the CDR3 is TGTGCCAGCAGTTCCACTAGCGGGGGGGCCAGAGATACGCAGTATTTT.

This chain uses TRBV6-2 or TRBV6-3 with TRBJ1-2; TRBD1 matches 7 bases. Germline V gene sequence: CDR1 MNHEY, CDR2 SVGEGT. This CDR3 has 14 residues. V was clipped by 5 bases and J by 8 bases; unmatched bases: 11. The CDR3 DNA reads TGTGCCAGCAGTACCGACAGGGTATCGCACGGCTACACCTTC. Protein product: CASSTDRVSHGYTF.